The 30 T cell receptor beta chains presented below share a single source sample, sequenced in a study of shared clonotypes between healthy human individuals. TCRdb keeps only in-frame clones here, not all; method: immunoSEQ multiplex PCR. The sample has around 1.1 million clones, more than 75% seen once. Material: memory CD4+ T cells from PBMCs. The sample's subset: CD45RA-negative fraction. The receptors here all came from a man aged 18 to 29 in good health. Some clones in this sample may be carry-over from other donors' samples.

V and J are TRBV6-6 and TRBJ2-7; no reliable D call. Trimming left V 5 bases short and J 5 bases short, with 13 bases between. The CDR3 consists of 13 residues. Looked up from germline, CDR1 is MNHNY and CDR2 is SVGAGI (reference sequence). Written as DNA, the CDR3 is TGTGCCAGCAGTCGGGTCGCAAGGGACGAGCAGTACTTC. This translates into CASSRVARDEQYF.

This rearrangement joins TRBV4-1 to TRBJ2-7, with TRBD2 as a possible D gene (5 bases). V was pared by 1 base and J by 9 bases, with 19 bases between. The germline gives CDR1 MGHRA, CDR2 YSYEKL. This CDR3 comprises 15 residues. DNA of the CDR3: TGCGCCAGCAGCCAAGTAATTCCGGGCCCGGCGGGGCAGTACTTC. It codes for CASSQVIPGPAGQYF.

Worth noting for this clone: Just one base apart from a much larger clone, this may be a read error. The V and J genes are TRBV5-8 and TRBJ2-1; either TRBD1 or TRBD2 may fit D (5 bases each). Trimming took off 7 bases at V and 4 bases at J, with 15 bases between the two ends. The CDR3 is made up of 14 amino acids. CDR1 and CDR2 from the germline V gene are SGHTS and YDEGEE. CDR3 nucleotide sequence: TGTGCCAGCGGCCTCGGGGCTAAGTACAATGAGCAGTTCTTC. It specifies CASGLGAKYNEQFF.

The chain has TRBV9 and TRBJ2-3, with D tentatively TRBD1 (5 bases). Germline CDR1 and CDR2: SGDLS and YYNGEE. V gave up 3 bases and J gave up 2 bases, with 10 bases separating them. This CDR3 is 14 amino acids long. This chain's CDR3 is CASSASRDTDTQYF. In nucleotides, the CDR3 is TGTGCCAGCAGCGCGAGCAGGGACACAGATACGCAGTATTTT.

The CDR3 bases are TGTGCCAGCAGCCCGGGGTCGGGTCGCGCCCAGCATTTT. This codes for CASSPGSGRAQHF. The genes are TRBV6-1 and TRBJ1-5; D is undetermined. Looked up from germline, CDR1 is MNHNS and CDR2 is SASEGT. This CDR3 comprises 13 residues. V was cut by 6 bases and J by 11 bases, with 17 bases left in between.

The chain recombines TRBV18 with TRBJ2-6; D tentatively fits TRBD1 or TRBD2 (5 bases each). The ends were cut back, 3 bases at V and 0 bases at J, with 12 bases in the middle. Looked up from germline, CDR1 is KGHSH and CDR2 is LQKENI. This CDR3 comprises 17 residues. The CDR3 region is CASSPRDVSSGANVLTF. CDR3 sequence (DNA): TGTGCCAGCTCACCTAGGGACGTGAGCTCTGGGGCCAACGTCCTGACTTTC.

V is TRBV6-5 and J is TRBJ2-3; perhaps D is TRBD1 or TRBD2 (5 bases each). The V end lost 4 bases, the J end lost 6 bases, and 8 bases lay between the germline ends. This CDR3 has 12 amino acids. Germline CDR1 MNHEY, CDR2 SVGAGI. The CDR3 is CASSWDRDTQYF. The CDR3 DNA is TGTGCCAGCAGTTGGGACCGGGATACGCAGTATTTT.

The gene calls are TRBV7-2 and TRBJ2-1; no reliable D call. The CDR3 has 12 residues. Germline loops: CDR1 SGHTA, CDR2 FQGNSA. V shed 1 base and J shed 12 bases, with 10 bases lying between them. CDR3 protein: CASSLETTVQFF. The CDR3 DNA is TGTGCCAGCAGCTTAGAAACCACCGTGCAGTTCTTC.

The chain employs TRBV11-2 and TRBJ2-5; no clear D gene. The CDR3 consists of 14 residues. Between the trimmed V and J ends, which lost 5 bases and 1 base, there was a span of 11 bases. In germline, CDR1 is SGHAT, CDR2 FQNNGV. The CDR3 here is CASSPPWSQETQYF. In nucleotides, the CDR3 is TGTGCCAGCAGCCCCCCGTGGAGCCAAGAGACCCAGTACTTC.

The chain combines TRBV2 with TRBJ1-6; TRBD1 is a possible D gene (6 bases). This CDR3 region has 15 residues. The V gene's germline CDR1 is SNHLY and CDR2 FYNNEI. The V end lost 10 bases, the J end lost 4 bases, and 17 bases lay between the germline ends. Here the CDR3 reads CATKPSQGYNSPLHF. In DNA form, the CDR3 reads TGTGCCACCAAACCCTCACAGGGTTATAATTCACCCCTCCACTTT.

The sample holds one count of this clone. The chain couples TRBV5-5 to TRBJ1-3; D unclear. Germline V gene lookup returns CDR1 SGHKS and CDR2 YYEKEE (reference sequence). The CDR3 consists of 13 residues. Between the trimmed V and J ends, which lost 6 bases and 2 bases, there was a span of 9 bases. The CDR3, as DNA: TGTGCCAGCACCCCCTTGACTGGAAACACCATATATTTT. This translates into CASTPLTGNTIYF.

The chain links TRBV28 to TRBJ2-1; 9 bases fit TRBD2. Germline CDR1 MDHEN, CDR2 SYDVKM. After removal of 6 bases from V and 14 bases from J, the junction contained 20 bases not matched to a gene. The CDR3 is 16 amino acids. This CDR3 reads CASSRPGLAAPPSEFF. The CDR3 nucleotides read TGTGCCAGCAGCCGACCGGGACTAGCAGCTCCCCCCAGCGAGTTCTTC.

This clone was recorded once. The chain recombines TRBV28 with TRBJ1-5; D is ambiguous. This CDR3 region has 13 residues. Trimming removed 6 bases at V and 4 bases at J, with 10 bases between. CDR1 and CDR2 from the germline V gene are MDHEN and SYDVKM. In DNA form, the CDR3 reads TGTGCCAGCAGGTGGACTAAGAATCAGCCCCAGCATTTT. It translates to CASRWTKNQPQHF.

Worth noting for this clone: This clone may be a read error of a much larger clone one base away. V usage is TRBV7-6 and J usage is TRBJ2-5; D is possibly TRBD1 or TRBD2 (5 bases each). The CDR3 sequence is 14 residues long. CDR1 and CDR2 (germline): SGHVS, FNYEAQ. CDR3 sequence: CASSPSGTQEAQYF. For the CDR3, the DNA is TGTGCCAGCAGCCCCTCAGGGACCCAAGAGGCCCAGTACTTC.

This chain uses TRBV5-4 with TRBJ2-7, with TRBD2 identical over 11 bases. The CDR3 has 17 amino acids. CDR1 is SGHNT and CDR2 is YYREEE in the germline V gene (reference sequence). The ends lost 4 bases at V and 1 base at J; junction bases unmatched: 10. The CDR3: CASSPKPGTSGSYEQYF. Written as DNA, the CDR3 is TGTGCCAGCAGCCCTAAACCCGGGACTAGCGGTTCCTACGAGCAGTACTTC.

CDR3 DNA: TGTGCCAGCAGTTACGTATTGGATTCCCGGAATGAGCAGTTCTTC. Encoded protein: CASSYVLDSRNEQFF. The chain is built from TRBV28 and TRBJ2-1; unclear D gene. V was trimmed by 4 bases and J by 7 bases, leaving 17 bases between them. The CDR3 has 15 residues. Germline assignment: CDR1 MDHEN and CDR2 SYDVKM.

V and J are TRBV27 and TRBJ1-1; 7 nucleotides match TRBD1. The CDR3 runs 15 residues. CDR1 is MNHEY and CDR2 is SMNVEV in the germline V gene (reference sequence). The V and J ends lost 2 bases and 8 bases, in that order; junction bases with no gene match: 11. The CDR3 coding sequence is TGTGCCAGCAGTTTACACAAGGGACAGAAGAGAGAAGCTTTCTTT. It specifies CASSLHKGQKREAFF.

In DNA form, the CDR3 reads TGCGCCAGCAGCTTACAGGGGATGTCGGGCGAGCAGTACTTC. It translates to CASSLQGMSGEQYF. The chain joins TRBV5-1 to TRBJ2-7, with 7 nucleotides matching TRBD1. The CDR3 is made up of 14 amino acids. V shed 2 bases, J shed 6 bases, and the junction held 8 bases outside the gene matches. Germline V gene lookup returns CDR1 SGHRS and CDR2 YFSETQ.

The chain combines TRBV11-2 with TRBJ2-7, with 8 bases fitting TRBD1. Trimming removed 5 bases from V and 4 bases from J; junction bases left unmatched: 7. Germline V gene data show CDR1 as SGHAT and CDR2 as FQNNGV. There are 14 residues in the CDR3. CDR3 amino acids: CASSPRQGTYEQYF. The CDR3 bases are TGTGCCAGCAGCCCCAGACAGGGGACGTACGAGCAGTACTTC.

The gene calls are TRBV27 and TRBJ1-3; 9 nucleotides agree with TRBD1. This CDR3 has 18 residues. After removal of 6 bases from V and 1 base from J, the junction contained 13 bases not matched to a gene. From germline, CDR1 is MNHEY and CDR2 SMNVEV (reference sequence). CDR3 DNA: TGTGCCAGCAGCTCTCTCAGACAGGGGGAGGTTTCTGGAAACACCATATATTTT. This sequence encodes CASSSLRQGEVSGNTIYF.

In regard to this clone: Additional DNA sequences in this sample encode the identical CDR3. This chain uses TRBV6-1 with TRBJ1-4, with D uncertain. Germline assignment: CDR1 MNHNS and CDR2 SASEGT. V lost 2 bases, J lost 1 base, and 5 bases lay in between. This CDR3 is built from 14 residues. In DNA, the CDR3 is TGTGCCAGCAGTGAATCTGGAACTAATGAAAAACTGTTTTTT. It is translated as CASSESGTNEKLFF.

Of note for this clone: This clone may be a read error of a much larger clone one base away. Other DNA variants within this sample encode the same CDR3. The chain is built from TRBV30 and TRBJ1-4; D remains ambiguous. Germline CDR1 GTSNPN, CDR2 SVGIG (reference sequence). The germline V and J ends were trimmed by 1 base and 3 bases, with 6 bases remaining between them. This CDR3 is 13 amino acids long. The CDR3 loop reads CAWSAGPNEKLFF. The DNA of the CDR3 is TGTGCCTGGAGTGCGGGTCCTAATGAAAAACTGTTTTTT.

The gene calls are TRBV29-1 and TRBJ2-1; D is unresolved. CDR3 length: 11 amino acids. Germline loops: CDR1 SQVTM, CDR2 ANQGSEA. V lost 5 bases to trimming and J lost 8 bases, with 10 bases between them. CDR3 residues: CSVLNRDEQFF. In nucleotides, the CDR3 is TGCAGCGTTTTAAACCGGGATGAGCAGTTCTTC.

A few counts support this clone. The genes are TRBV27 and TRBJ1-2; no clear D gene. CDR3 length: 15 residues. Trimming stripped 3 bases from V and 0 bases from J, with 11 bases between. Germline CDR1 MNHEY, CDR2 SMNVEV (reference sequence). For the CDR3, the DNA is TGTGCCAGCAGTTTGGTGCAACCCTCTAACTATGGCTACACCTTC. Translating it yields CASSLVQPSNYGYTF.

The sample holds a few counts of this clone. This sequence joins TRBV7-2 and TRBJ2-2; D gene uncertain. The CDR3 covers 13 residues. CDR1 is SGHTA, CDR2 FQGNSA, per germline. The V gene lost 5 bases and the J gene lost 5 bases, with 9 bases spanning the gap. The CDR3 sequence is CASSPSQTGELFF. CDR3 DNA: TGTGCCAGCAGCCCCTCTCAGACCGGGGAGCTGTTTTTT.

Details on this clone: This sample includes further DNA sequences coding for the same CDR3. The chain carries TRBV15 and TRBJ2-5; D might be TRBD1 (5 bases). Germline CDR1 and CDR2: LNHNV and YYDKDF (reference sequence). Trimming removed 0 bases from V and 5 bases from J, with 7 bases in between. The CDR3 loop spans 13 amino acids. DNA of the CDR3: TGTGCCACCAGCAGAGATAGACAGGAGACCCAGTACTTC. Its protein product is CATSRDRQETQYF.

The chain joins TRBV5-1 to TRBJ2-3; D is tentatively TRBD1 or TRBD2 (6 bases each). Germline V gene data show CDR1 as SGHRS and CDR2 as YFSETQ. This CDR3 is 14 amino acids long. The V gene lost 4 bases and the J gene lost 2 bases, with 11 bases spanning the gap. CDR3 coding DNA: TGCGCCAGCAGCGGCGGGGACATCACAGATACGCAGTATTTT. Its protein product is CASSGGDITDTQYF.

The gene calls are TRBV27 and TRBJ2-1; a possible D gene is TRBD1 (5 bases). The CDR3 has 13 residues. Germline values: CDR1 MNHEY, CDR2 SMNVEV (reference sequence). Trimming took off 9 bases at V and 0 bases at J, with 9 bases between the two ends. The CDR3 nucleotides are TGTGCCAGTAGACAGAGCTCCTACAATGAGCAGTTCTTC. This sequence encodes CASRQSSYNEQFF.

This clone was counted many times. The chain employs TRBV6-6 and TRBJ1-5; D remains ambiguous. Trimming took 7 bases from V and 3 from J, leaving 7 bases between them. CDR3 length: 12 residues. Looked up from germline, CDR1 is MNHNY and CDR2 is SVGAGI (reference sequence). The CDR3 DNA follows: TGTGCCAGCAACAGCCCCAATCAGCCCCAGCATTTT. Translation: CASNSPNQPQHF.

V is TRBV4-3 and J is TRBJ2-2; D ambiguous. The CDR3 runs 13 residues. V dropped 1 base and J dropped 8 bases, with 8 bases sitting between them. The germline CDR1 and CDR2 sequences are LGHNA and YSLEER. The CDR3 loop reads CASSQVSGGELFF. CDR3 coding DNA: TGCGCCAGCAGCCAAGTTTCCGGGGGGGAGCTGTTTTTT.